The 22 T cell receptor beta chains given below trace back to one sample, sequenced in a study of blood T cell repertoires in COVID-19. The protocol was immunoSEQ multiplex PCR, while the TCRdb copy is restricted to in-frame clones and leaves out a portion. This sample yields around 100,000 clones, of which roughly 86% are seen a single time; more than 5.5% belongs to the top ten. Material: peripheral blood. The receptors stem from a woman aged 55-70 years with acute or convalescent COVID-19.

The rearrangement links TRBV7-8 to TRBJ1-1; unclear D gene. CDR1 and CDR2 from the germline V gene are SGHVS and FQNEAQ. V was clipped by 1 base and J by 11 bases, with 17 bases between them. The CDR3 contains 14 residues. CDR3 sequence: CASSLVGIQASAFF. Written as DNA, the CDR3 is TGTGCCAGCAGCTTAGTAGGAATCCAGGCGTCGGCTTTCTTT.

The chain combines TRBV13 with TRBJ2-6, with D possibly matching TRBD1 (5 bases). Per the germline V gene, CDR1 is PRHDT and CDR2 is FYEKMQ (reference sequence). Trimming left V 2 bases short and J 4 bases short, with 6 bases between. The CDR3 contains 14 residues. CDR3: CASSLQGGANVLTF. CDR3 in DNA: TGTGCCAGCAGCTTACAGGGCGGGGCCAACGTCCTGACTTTC.

V and J are TRBV12-3 or TRBV12-4 and TRBJ2-5; no definite D call. Trimming took 4 bases from V and 3 from J, leaving 6 bases between them. The CDR3 covers 12 residues. The CDR3: CASSYLEETQYF. CDR3 DNA: TGTGCCAGCAGTTATCTAGAAGAGACCCAGTACTTC.

The rearrangement joins TRBV5-1 to TRBJ2-2; 11 bases map to TRBD1. Germline V gene sequence: CDR1 SGHRS, CDR2 YFSETQ. V shed 4 bases, J shed 7 bases, and the junction held 3 bases outside the gene matches. CDR3 length: 14 amino acids. In DNA form, the CDR3 reads TGCGCCAGCAGCCCGGACAGGGGGCACGGGGAGCTGTTTTTT. Translating gives CASSPDRGHGELFF.

About this clone: Other DNA sequences of this sample code for an identical CDR3. The chain combines TRBV11-3 with TRBJ1-1, with 7 bases aligning to TRBD1. Trimming at V came to 5 bases and at J to 5 bases, leaving 11 bases not matched to a gene. Germline lookup yields CDR1 SGHNT and CDR2 YENEEA. CDR3 size: 15 residues. The CDR3 sequence is CASSLPRQGGTEAFF. CDR3 DNA: TGTGCCAGCAGCCTCCCACGACAGGGAGGTACTGAAGCTTTCTTT.

The chain couples TRBV30 to TRBJ2-7, with D perhaps matching TRBD1 (5 bases). This CDR3 region has 13 residues. Trimming stripped 3 bases from V and 2 bases from J, with 11 bases between. CDR1 and CDR2 (germline): GTSNPN, SVGIG (reference sequence). The CDR3 nucleotides are TGTGCCTGGAGGAGGCAGGGCACCTACGAGCAGTACGTC. Its translation is CAWRRQGTYEQYV.

This clone was counted a single time. Here the CDR3 DNA reads TGTGCCAGCAAGGCGGGAGGGCGGCTCGAGCAGTACTTC. Translating it yields CASKAGGRLEQYF. The chain is built from TRBV2 and TRBJ2-7; 9 nucleotides match TRBD2. This CDR3 spans 13 amino acids. Trimming cost V 7 bases and J 6 bases; bases outside gene matches: 7. Germline loops: CDR1 SNHLY, CDR2 FYNNEI. Looking up the rest from reference TRBV2 and TRBJ2-7 gives the full variable domain: EPEVTQTPSHQVTQMGQEVILRCVPISNHLYFYWYRQILGQKVEFLVSFYNNEISEKSEIFDDQFSVERPDGSNFTLKIRSTKLEDSAMYFCASKAGGRLEQYFGPGTRLTVT.

The chain carries TRBV18 and TRBJ2-7, with D unclear. Germline-derived CDR1 and CDR2 are KGHSH and LQKENI. The CDR3 sequence is 12 residues long. V shed 5 bases and J shed 3 bases, with 8 bases lying between them. CDR3 sequence (DNA): TGTGCCAGCTCAGCTGACAACTACGAGCAGTACGTC. This translates into CASSADNYEQYV.

V is TRBV15 and J is TRBJ2-1; possible D gene TRBD1, 6 bases. Trimming shortened V by 1 base and J by 4 bases, and 20 bases separated the two germline ends. CDR1 is LNHNV, CDR2 YYDKDF, per germline (reference sequence). The CDR3 spans 18 residues. CDR3 loop: CATSRGRLQGGMYNEQFF. The DNA of the CDR3 is TGTGCCACCAGCAGAGGGCGTTTACAGGGTGGGATGTACAATGAGCAGTTCTTC.

The chain employs TRBV7-2 and TRBJ1-2, with D possibly matching TRBD1 (6 bases). The CDR3 contains 17 residues. Germline CDR1 and CDR2: SGHTA and FQGNSA. V lost 5 bases and J lost 7, with 26 bases in between. CDR3 sequence: CASSLPSQGTLTLGYTF. The CDR3 coding sequence is TGTGCCAGCAGCCTCCCTTCACAGGGAACGCTGACTCTTGGCTACACCTTC.

Here the CDR3 reads CSANIRDIEKLFF. In DNA, the CDR3 is TGCAGCGCAAATATCCGGGACATTGAAAAACTGTTTTTT. The genes are TRBV29-1 and TRBJ1-4; TRBD1 is a possible D gene (6 bases). CDR1 SQVTM and CDR2 ANQGSEA come from the germline V gene. The CDR3 runs 13 residues. V shed 7 bases and J shed 7 bases, with 16 bases lying between them.

The chain joins TRBV6-5 to TRBJ1-1, with TRBD1 matching over 7 bases. The germline V gene encodes CDR1 MNHEY and CDR2 SVGAGI. The junction had 9 bases not matched to a gene; V was cut back by 7 bases and J by 4 bases. CDR3 length: 14 residues. This CDR3 reads CASIIGQARTEAFF. The CDR3 DNA sequence: TGTGCCAGCATTATCGGACAGGCGCGCACTGAAGCTTTCTTT.

Only one count was recorded for this clone. The chain recombines TRBV12-3 or TRBV12-4 with TRBJ1-4; D call uncertain. Trimming cost V 2 bases and J 8 bases, with 3 bases left between them. The CDR3 has 11 amino acids. CDR3 coding DNA: TGTGCCAGCAGTTTACTGGAAAAACTGTTTTTT. Protein product: CASSLLEKLFF.

The rearrangement uses TRBV28 and TRBJ1-4; 9 bases fit TRBD1. This CDR3 region has 14 residues. V lost 3 bases to trimming and J lost 10 bases; unmatched junction nucleotides: 6. Germline V gene data show CDR1 as MDHEN and CDR2 as SYDVKM. Here the CDR3 DNA reads TGTGCCAGCAGTTTCCGGGACAGGGACGGAAAACTGTTTTTT. This sequence encodes CASSFRDRDGKLFF.

The V call is TRBV6-5, the J call TRBJ1-4; 7 bases are a match to TRBD1. After removal of 5 bases from V and 5 bases from J, the junction contained 8 bases not matched to a gene. CDR3 size: 15 residues. CDR1 MNHEY and CDR2 SVGAGI come from the germline V gene. Written as DNA, the CDR3 is TGTGCCAGCAGTCCGTCCGGGACAGTAAATGAAAAACTGTTTTTT. Translated, it gives CASSPSGTVNEKLFF.

The chain is built from TRBV9 and TRBJ2-7, with 7 positions matching TRBD2. V dropped 0 bases and J dropped 3; count of bases not matched to a gene: 3. In germline, CDR1 is SGDLS, CDR2 YYNGEE. This CDR3 is built from 14 residues. The CDR3 reads CASSVAGGDYEQYF. CDR3 sequence (DNA): TGTGCCAGCAGCGTAGCTGGGGGGGACTACGAGCAGTACTTC.

V and J are TRBV7-8 and TRBJ2-1; 7 bases align to TRBD2. The CDR3 contains 16 residues. Germline V gives CDR1 SGHVS, CDR2 FQNEAQ. The junction had 16 bases not matched to a gene; V was cut back by 7 bases and J by 7 bases. The DNA for the CDR3 is TGTGCCAGCACCCTATCGGGAACGGGAGGTAGGAATGAGCAGTTCTTC. The encoded protein is CASTLSGTGGRNEQFF.

This chain links TRBV20-1 with TRBJ1-2; D call uncertain. This CDR3 is built from 9 residues. V shed 6 bases and J shed 8 bases, with 7 bases lying between them. The V gene's germline CDR1 is DFQATT and CDR2 SNEGSKA (reference sequence). The CDR3 nucleotides are TGCAGTGCCGAAGAGGGCTACACCTTC. It is translated as CSAEEGYTF.

This chain uses TRBV4-2 with TRBJ2-1, with 14 bases matching TRBD2. This CDR3 has 19 amino acids. V lost 3 bases to trimming and J lost 1 base; unmatched junction nucleotides: 8. Germline V gives CDR1 LGHNA, CDR2 YNFKEQ. The CDR3 loop reads CASSQYSGTSGSSYNEQFF. The CDR3 nucleotides are TGTGCCAGCAGCCAGTATTCCGGGACTAGCGGGAGTTCCTACAATGAGCAGTTCTTC.

The chain is built from TRBV6-6 and TRBJ2-5; TRBD1 is a possible D gene (8 bases). Germline-derived CDR1 and CDR2 are MNHNY and SVGAGI (reference sequence). Trimming took 6 bases from V and 2 from J, leaving 19 bases between them. The CDR3 is 16 amino acids. The CDR3 region is CASSRAGQGGQETQYF. In nucleotides, the CDR3 is TGTGCCAGCAGCCGGGCCGGACAGGGAGGGCAAGAGACCCAGTACTTC.

V is TRBV6-1 and J is TRBJ2-1; 14 bases map to TRBD2. CDR1 MNHNS and CDR2 SASEGT come from the germline V gene. This CDR3 has 18 residues. The V segment lost 1 base and the J segment 7 bases; nucleotides outside the gene matches: 9. This CDR3 is CASSEESRGLAGENEQFF. The CDR3 DNA follows: TGTGCCAGCAGTGAAGAATCGCGGGGACTAGCGGGAGAGAATGAGCAGTTCTTC.

This clone was seen a handful of times. This sequence joins TRBV21-1 and TRBJ2-7; the DNA was not used to check the table's D call, TRBD1. TRBV21-1 is an annotated pseudogene. The CDR3 loop spans 15 amino acids. CDR3 in DNA: TGTGCCAGCAGCAAGGACAGTTCGTTGCCCTACGAGCAGTACGTC. Translation: CASSKDSSLPYEQYV.